This note documents a single TCR beta chain sequence. Its antigen is undetermined. This sample was taken from a study of blood T cells in healthy people across ages. Study-level results: One million T cells yielded diversity estimates that were considered underestimates. Because donor CMV status was unknown, expanded clonotype changes were possibly confounded. Percentage of naive T cells showed a strong correlation with TCR beta diversity.

Primers used in a second PCR of roughly 7 to 12 cycles were a sample-barcoded 5' primer and a J-beta primer mix. Each cDNA molecule was tagged by a template-switch adaptor that had 12 random nucleotides. TCRdb processed the 5' RACE reads anew with MiXCR; each CDR3 protein has one entry. The profile shows just over 1 million distinct CDR3 sequences, under 45% of them singletons. The clonotype was recovered from a woman aged 55-70 years in good health. Sequenced input: blood.

CDR3 bases: TGTGCCACCAGCAGCGGGGACACCATCTCTGGGGCCAACGTCCTGACTTTC. Encoded protein: CATSSGDTISGANVLTF. The chain couples TRBV15 to TRBJ2-6, with D possibly being TRBD1 (6 bases). The V and J ends lost 3 bases and 0 bases respectively, with 12 bases between them. Germline V CDR1 and CDR2: LNHNV, YYDKDF (reference sequence). This CDR3 is built from 17 residues. Full variable domain (outside the CDR3, taken from reference TRBV15 and TRBJ2-6): DAMVIQNPRYQVTQFGKPVTLSCSQTLNHNVMYWYQQKSSQAPKLLFHYYDKDFNNEADTPDNFQSRRPNTSFCFLDIRSPGLGDTAMYLCATSSGDTISGANVLTFGAGSRLTVL.